Listed here are 30 T cell receptor beta chains from one sample, sequenced in a study of T cells in localized non-small cell lung cancer. Produced via immunoSEQ multiplex PCR; TCRdb's table is partial and in-frame only. The sample has tens of thousands of clones; roughly 90% are singletons. This material consisted of peripheral blood, taken before any cancer treatment. These receptors all come from a man between 40 and 70 years old with stage I lung adenocarcinoma.

V is TRBV7-2 and J is TRBJ2-7; possible D gene TRBD2, 6 bases. This CDR3 has 14 amino acids. Trimming removed 2 bases at V and 3 bases at J, with 11 bases between. Germline CDR1 SGHTA, CDR2 FQGNSA. The DNA for the CDR3 is TGTGCCAGCAGCTTACGGGAGCTACGCTACGAGCAGTACTTC. Its protein is CASSLRELRYEQYF. Full variable domain (outside the CDR3, taken from reference TRBV7-2 and TRBJ2-7): GAGVSQSPSNKVTEKGKDVELRCDPISGHTALYWYRQSLGQGLEFLIYFQGNSAPDKSGLPSDRFSAERTGGSVSTLTIQRTQQEDSAVYLCASSLRELRYEQYFGPGTRLTVT.

This chain joins TRBV19 and TRBJ1-5; D gene uncertain. Trimming cost V 6 bases and J 7 bases, with 13 bases left between them. CDR1 LNHDA and CDR2 SQIVND come from the germline V gene (reference sequence). CDR3 length equals 13 residues. CDR3 sequence (DNA): TGTGCCAGTAGCTTTAGACAACGCCAGCCCCAGCATTTT. Translating gives CASSFRQRQPQHF.

The chain employs TRBV13 and TRBJ2-7; D possibly corresponds to TRBD2 (5 bases). The CDR3 runs 13 residues. Germline CDR1 and CDR2: PRHDT and FYEKMQ (reference sequence). V lost 11 bases and J lost 0, with 14 bases in between. CDR3 sequence reads: CAVHDRGSYEQYF. CDR3 nucleotide sequence: TGTGCCGTACACGACCGGGGCTCCTACGAGCAGTACTTC. The variable domain in full, completed from reference TRBV13 and TRBJ2-7, reads AAGVIQSPRHLIKEKRETATLKCYPIPRHDTVYWYQQGPGQDPQFLISFYEKMQSDKGSIPDRFSAQQFSDYHSELNMSSLELGDSALYFCAVHDRGSYEQYFGPGTRLTVT.

The chain uses TRBV5-6 and TRBJ2-1; 11 nucleotides line up with TRBD1. CDR1 is SGHDT and CDR2 is YYEEEE in the germline V gene. The trim removed 4 bases at V and 8 bases at J, leaving 2 bases unmatched. This CDR3 spans 13 amino acids. For the CDR3, the DNA is TGTGCCAGCAGCCGGACAGGGGGCTATGAGCAGTTCTTC. Amino acid sequence: CASSRTGGYEQFF.

This chain connects TRBV19 to TRBJ1-2; D ambiguous. V was clipped by 6 bases and J by 8 bases, with 13 bases between them. CDR3 length: 12 amino acids. Germline V gene lookup returns CDR1 LNHDA and CDR2 SQIVND (reference sequence). CDR3 sequence: CASSVRGGGYTF. For the CDR3, the DNA is TGTGCCAGTAGCGTTCGGGGTGGCGGCTACACCTTC.

This chain uses TRBV6-1 with TRBJ2-7, with D possibly being TRBD2 (6 bases). V shed 0 bases and J shed 2 bases, with 14 bases lying between them. The V gene's germline CDR1 is MNHNS and CDR2 SASEGT. CDR3 length: 16 amino acids. The CDR3 DNA reads as TGTGCCAGCAGTGAAGCGGGGCGGGGTAGAACCTACGAGCAGTACTTC. This encodes CASSEAGRGRTYEQYF.

The chain uses TRBV2 and TRBJ1-1, with TRBD1 matching over 8 bases. The V gene end was trimmed by 3 bases and the J gene end by 0 bases; junction bases not matched to a gene: 6. CDR3 length equals 16 residues. CDR1 is SNHLY, CDR2 FYNNEI, per germline. In DNA form, the CDR3 reads TGTGCCAGCAGTGACACAGGGGGAGGCCTGAACACTGAAGCTTTCTTT. It translates to CASSDTGGGLNTEAFF.

V gene TRBV2 combines with J gene TRBJ1-1; perhaps TRBD1 as D (6 bases). The CDR3 runs 14 residues. Trimming cost V 7 bases and J 0 bases, with 12 bases left between them. Germline V CDR1 and CDR2: SNHLY, FYNNEI. In nucleotides, the CDR3 is TGTGCCAGCAATCAGGGACAAATGAACACTGAAGCTTTCTTT. This encodes CASNQGQMNTEAFF.

The V gene is TRBV9, the J gene TRBJ1-5; possibly TRBD1 for D (6 bases). Germline V gene sequence: CDR1 SGDLS, CDR2 YYNGEE. This CDR3 region has 14 residues. The V and J ends lost 5 bases and 7 bases respectively, with 16 bases between them. CDR3: CASRVHPGDQPQHF. In nucleotides, the CDR3 is TGTGCCAGCAGGGTTCACCCAGGGGACCAGCCCCAGCATTTT.

J is TRBJ1-2 and V is TRBV9; 7 nucleotides line up with TRBD1. The length of the CDR3 is 14 residues. The junction had 3 bases not matched to a gene; V was cut back by 0 bases and J by 4 bases. Looked up from germline, CDR1 is SGDLS and CDR2 is YYNGEE. This CDR3 is CASSVVGQPYGYTF. Here the CDR3 DNA reads TGTGCCAGCAGCGTAGTGGGACAGCCCTATGGCTACACCTTC.

Only a few counts were recorded for this clone. The chain has TRBV6-6 and TRBJ2-1, with a tentative D call TRBD2 (6 bases). The germline V gene has CDR1 MNHNY and CDR2 SVGAGI (reference sequence). There are 11 residues in the CDR3. V was trimmed by 7 bases and J by 14 bases, leaving 15 bases between them. CDR3 in DNA: TGTGCCAGCACCAACGGGAGTAAAGAGTTCTTC. Protein sequence: CASTNGSKEFF.

CDR3 loop: CAISPDRGYGYTF. Here the CDR3 DNA reads TGTGCCATCAGCCCGGACAGGGGCTATGGCTACACCTTC. This chain joins TRBV10-3 and TRBJ1-2; 9 bases are a match to TRBD1. Germline V gives CDR1 ENHRY, CDR2 SYGVKD. V gave up 6 bases and J gave up 4 bases; unmatched junction bases: 3. The CDR3 length is 13 residues.

The V gene is TRBV6-1, the J gene TRBJ2-7; TRBD2 matches 15 bases. Germline CDR1 and CDR2: MNHNS and SASEGT. The CDR3 is made up of 15 amino acids. Unmatched junction bases numbered 6, after V lost 8 bases and J lost 4 bases. CDR3 in DNA: TGTGCCAGCGCCGGGACTAGCGGGGGGATTTACGAGCAGTACTTC. Translating it yields CASAGTSGGIYEQYF.

V usage is TRBV15 and J usage is TRBJ1-6, with D uncertain. There are 14 residues in the CDR3. V lost 0 bases, J lost 7 bases, and 7 bases lay in between. Germline CDR1 LNHNV, CDR2 YYDKDF (reference sequence). CDR3 sequence reads: CATSRDYGNSPLHF. DNA for the CDR3: TGTGCCACCAGCAGAGATTACGGGAATTCACCCCTCCACTTT.

This chain links TRBV7-8 with TRBJ2-3; tentatively, D is TRBD2 (5 bases). Trimming cost V 5 bases and J 1 base, with 13 bases left between them. The CDR3 totals 15 residues. The germline V gene encodes CDR1 SGHVS and CDR2 FQNEAQ. CDR3 sequence (DNA): TGTGCCAGCAGCCAGAACCCCGGGGGCACAGATACGCAGTATTTT. Its protein is CASSQNPGGTDTQYF.

The chain combines TRBV5-1 with TRBJ2-1; TRBD2 is a possible D gene (6 bases). The germline CDR1 and CDR2 sequences are SGHRS and YFSETQ. Trimming took off 4 bases at V and 5 bases at J, with 10 bases between the two ends. The CDR3 spans 13 residues. The CDR3 coding sequence is TGCGCCAGCAGCATCGGAGGGGACAATGAGCAGTTCTTC. This codes for CASSIGGDNEQFF.

The genes are TRBV5-1 and TRBJ2-1, with a possible D match to TRBD1 (6 bases). Looked up from germline, CDR1 is SGHRS and CDR2 is YFSETQ. The CDR3 extends over 15 amino acids. V dropped 1 base and J dropped 6 bases, with 14 bases sitting between them. This chain's CDR3 is CASSLTGKPINEQFF. CDR3 in DNA: TGCGCCAGCAGCTTGACAGGGAAACCCATCAATGAGCAGTTCTTC. Filled out from reference TRBV5-1 and TRBJ2-1, the complete variable domain reads KAGVTQTPRYLIKTRGQQVTLSCSPISGHRSVSWYQQTPGQGLQFLFEYFSETQRNKGNFPGRFSGRQFSNSRSEMNVSTLELGDSALYLCASSLTGKPINEQFFGPGTRLTVL.

This sequence joins TRBV7-8 and TRBJ1-1; the match to TRBD1 covers 8 bases. CDR3 length: 14 residues. Per germline, CDR1 SGHVS and CDR2 FQNEAQ. Trimming at V came to 6 bases and at J to 4 bases, leaving 7 bases not matched to a gene. The DNA of the CDR3 is TGTGCCAGCAGGAGGCAGGGGGCAGGCACTGAAGCTTTCTTT. Its translation is CASRRQGAGTEAFF. Full variable domain (missing parts from reference TRBV7-8 and TRBJ1-1): GAGVSQSPRYKVAKRGQDVALRCDPISGHVSLFWYQQALGQGPEFLTYFQNEAQLDKSGLPSDRFFAERPEGSVSTLKIQRTQQEDSAVYLCASRRQGAGTEAFFGQGTRLTVV.

The chain has TRBV30 and TRBJ1-4, with a weak D call TRBD1 (6 bases). CDR3 length: 16 amino acids. Trimming shortened V by 2 bases and J by 3 bases, and 16 bases separated the two germline ends. Germline CDR1 is GTSNPN and CDR2 is SVGIG (reference sequence). In nucleotides, the CDR3 is TGTGCCTGGAGTAGAGCGGGAGGGGGTTCTAATGAAAAACTGTTTTTT. It is translated as CAWSRAGGGSNEKLFF.

The rearrangement uses TRBV5-1 and TRBJ1-5; D may be TRBD1 (5 bases). Germline CDR1 is SGHRS and CDR2 is YFSETQ. Trimming removed 4 bases at V and 4 bases at J, with 15 bases between. This CDR3 contains 15 residues. Here the CDR3 reads CASSPGAGENQPQHF. The CDR3 DNA reads as TGCGCCAGCAGCCCCGGGGCGGGGGAAAATCAGCCCCAGCATTTT.

The chain employs TRBV5-1 and TRBJ2-7; D is uncertain. Germline V gene data show CDR1 as SGHRS and CDR2 as YFSETQ. The CDR3 has 13 amino acids. The V and J ends lost 3 bases and 2 bases respectively, with 9 bases between them. The CDR3 protein is CASSSGVAYEQYF. The CDR3 coding sequence is TGCGCCAGCAGCTCGGGTGTCGCCTACGAGCAGTACTTC.

The chain uses TRBV18 and TRBJ2-6; a weak D match, TRBD1 (6 bases). The germline V gene encodes CDR1 KGHSH and CDR2 LQKENI. The CDR3 consists of 16 residues. V dropped 4 bases and J dropped 1 base, with 11 bases sitting between them. CDR3 nucleotides: TGTGCCAGCTCACGATCTACAGGGTCTGGGGCCAACGTCCTGACTTTC. Its translation is CASSRSTGSGANVLTF.

V gene TRBV10-3 combines with J gene TRBJ2-1; possible D gene TRBD2, 5 bases. Germline V gene lookup returns CDR1 ENHRY and CDR2 SYGVKD. The V end lost 11 bases, the J end lost 0 bases, and 11 bases lay between the germline ends. The length of the CDR3 is 13 residues. The CDR3 DNA sequence: TGTGCCGCTAGCTGGGGCTCCTACAATGAGCAGTTCTTC. As protein: CAASWGSYNEQFF.

The chain has TRBV4-1 and TRBJ2-7, with D unclear. The CDR3 has 13 amino acids. Trimming took off 3 bases at V and 2 bases at J, with 8 bases between the two ends. Germline values: CDR1 MGHRA, CDR2 YSYEKL. The CDR3 coding sequence is TGCGCCAGCAGCCATACCTCGCCCTACGAGCAGTACTTC. Its protein is CASSHTSPYEQYF.

The V gene is TRBV30, the J gene TRBJ2-5; weak D call: TRBD1 (5 bases). The CDR3 extends over 15 amino acids. From germline, CDR1 is GTSNPN and CDR2 SVGIG (reference sequence). Trimming took 0 bases from V and 6 from J, leaving 17 bases between them. The CDR3 nucleotides read TGTGCCTGGAGTGTAGGCAGGGAATTGTGGAAGACCCAGTACTTC. It translates to CAWSVGRELWKTQYF.

V is TRBV7-2 and J is TRBJ2-3, with D perhaps matching TRBD1 or TRBD2 (5 bases each). The CDR3 runs 11 residues. V was clipped by 5 bases and J by 14 bases, with 14 bases between them. CDR1 and CDR2 from the germline V gene are SGHTA and FQGNSA. CDR3 nucleotide sequence: TGTGCCAGCAGCGCTGAGGGGCCCTGGTATTTT. Protein: CASSAEGPWYF.

The CDR3 sequence: CASSPTQGARDTEAFF. DNA of the CDR3: TGTGCCAGCAGCCCTACACAGGGGGCGCGAGACACTGAAGCTTTCTTT. The V and J genes are TRBV7-6 and TRBJ1-1; 9 bases agree with TRBD1. Trimming at V came to 5 bases and at J to 3 bases, leaving 10 bases not matched to a gene. This CDR3 is 16 amino acids long. Germline V gene lookup returns CDR1 SGHVS and CDR2 FNYEAQ.

V gene TRBV6-1 combines with J gene TRBJ1-2; no reliable D call. From germline, CDR1 is MNHNS and CDR2 SASEGT. CDR3 length: 14 amino acids. Trimming pared 6 bases from V and 4 bases from J, leaving 15 bases between. Here the CDR3 reads CASSPPRVGYGYTF. As DNA, the CDR3 is TGTGCCAGCAGCCCCCCAAGGGTGGGCTATGGCTACACCTTC.

The V and J genes are TRBV19 and TRBJ1-3, with D tentatively TRBD1 (5 bases). The germline V gene has CDR1 LNHDA and CDR2 SQIVND (reference sequence). V was pared by 3 bases and J by 0 bases, with 12 bases between. The CDR3 consists of 16 residues. In DNA form, the CDR3 reads TGTGCCAGTAGTATCTCACCAGGGTCCTCTGGAAACACCATATATTTT. This encodes CASSISPGSSGNTIYF.

This rearrangement joins TRBV7-2 to TRBJ2-3, with a tentative D call TRBD2 (5 bases). The CDR3 loop spans 15 amino acids. The V gene lost 3 bases and the J gene lost 0 bases, with 10 bases spanning the gap. Looked up from germline, CDR1 is SGHTA and CDR2 is FQGNSA. The CDR3 nucleotides are TGTGCCAGCAGCTTGGCGGGCAGAAGCACAGATACGCAGTATTTT. This translates into CASSLAGRSTDTQYF.